The present T cell receptor (beta chain) was sequenced within a study of radiotherapy plus CTLA-4 blockade in lung cancer. Study information: Patients showed objective responses in about 20% of cases and disease control in 30% to 40%. Study-wide results and caveats: Once radiotherapy plus ipilimumab had been given, TCR clones derived from tumor expanded in blood. Strongest reported response predictors: early blood clone changes and post-radiation interferon-beta.

TCRdb keeps only in-frame clones here, not all; method: immunoSEQ multiplex PCR. The sample lists tens of thousands of clones, approximately 86% occurring once. The germline gives CDR1 LGHNT, CDR2 FRNRAP. CDR3 length: 16 residues. With 4 bases removed from V and 2 bases from J, the gap between germline ends came to 16 bases. As concerns this clone: Its antigen is currently unknown.

Here the sequenced sample was peripheral blood, taken from a patient treated with radiotherapy plus ipilimumab. This TCR derives from a human donor with non-small cell lung cancer whose response to radiotherapy plus ipilimumab could not be evaluated. The V call is TRBV12-5, the J call TRBJ2-3; possibly TRBD2 for D (6 bases). The CDR3 coding sequence is TGTGCTAGTGGTTCGGGACTCCGGGGAGCCACAGATACGCAGTATTTT. This sequence encodes CASGSGLRGATDTQYF.